The TCR beta chain under discussion was sequenced for a study of CD8 T cells in Susac syndrome. Of note for this clonotype: Its target is not known.

General observations from the study: Regarding the TCR sequencing and HLA analysis, the study admitted that a relatively small number of individuals were involved.

The RNA, roughly 0.45 to 1 ug, was put through reverse transcription using random hexamers. Amplification of the TCR beta CDR3 was carried out by immunoSEQ multiplex PCR, which spanned a total of 54 Vbeta and 13 Jbeta segments. TCRdb itself ran the immunoSEQ multiplex PCR reads through MiXCR, one entry per CDR3 protein. The table records 100,000 to 150,000 distinct CDR3 sequences, 85% to 95% of them present only once. CDR1 is SGHVS and CDR2 is FNYEAQ in the germline V gene. V shed 1 base, J shed 3 bases, and the junction held 8 bases outside the gene matches. CDR3 length equals 16 residues. Sequencing used CD8+ T cells from PBMCs. The clonotype was recovered from a human donor with multiple sclerosis. The rearrangement links TRBV7-6 to TRBJ1-2; 7 nucleotides match TRBD1. The CDR3 DNA reads TGTGCCAGCAGCTTAGGCCGACAGGGTGGAGACTATGGCTACACCTTC. Translated, it gives CASSLGRQGGDYGYTF. The variable domain in full, completed from reference TRBV7-6 and TRBJ1-2, reads GAGVSQSPRYKVTKRGQDVALRCDPISGHVSLYWYRQALGQGPEFLTYFNYEAQQDKSGLPNDRFSAERPEGSISTLTIQRTEQRDSAMYRCASSLGRQGGDYGYTFGSGTRLTVV.